These 30 T cell receptor beta chains came from one sample sequenced in a study of blood T cell repertoires in COVID-19. Assay: immunoSEQ multiplex PCR; the TCRdb copy retains only in-frame clones and omits some. Of some 170,000 clones detected, roughly 86% appear once; the ten largest clones hold 1.5% to 2%. The specimen was peripheral blood. The origin of the receptors is a woman in her fifties or sixties with acute or convalescent COVID-19.

The rearrangement links TRBV6-2 or TRBV6-3 to TRBJ2-7, with TRBD2 matching 12 bases. Germline V gene sequence: CDR1 MNHEY, CDR2 SVGEGT. J was trimmed by 2 bases and V by 5 bases; bases with no gene match: 16. CDR3 size: 19 residues. The CDR3, as DNA: TGTGCCAGCAGTCCGCCGGGACTAGCGGGCTATACCCGTACCTACGAGCAGTACTTC. Its protein is CASSPPGLAGYTRTYEQYF.

The chain uses TRBV11-2 and TRBJ1-2; D perhaps matches TRBD1 (6 bases). The V and J ends lost 1 base and 5 bases respectively, with 20 bases between them. The CDR3 has 17 amino acids. Germline lookup yields CDR1 SGHAT and CDR2 FQNNGV. The CDR3 coding sequence is TGTGCCAGCAGCTTAGGAGGACAGCAATATTTCCTATATGGCTACACCTTC. Translated: CASSLGGQQYFLYGYTF.

The rearrangement joins TRBV4-3 to TRBJ2-4; TRBD2 matches at 10 bases. Trimming cost V 2 bases and J 3 bases; bases outside gene matches: 7. CDR1 and CDR2 from the germline V gene are LGHNA and YSLEER. The CDR3 has 17 amino acids. The CDR3 spells CASSQTRASGGKNIQYF. The CDR3, as DNA: TGCGCCAGCAGCCAAACGCGGGCTAGCGGGGGCAAAAACATTCAGTACTTC.

The rearrangement joins TRBV6-2 or TRBV6-3 to TRBJ1-1; weak D call: TRBD1 (5 bases). The CDR3 spans 12 residues. Trimming removed 4 bases from V and 8 bases from J, with 11 bases in between. Germline V CDR1 and CDR2: MNHEY, SVGEGT. The CDR3 DNA reads as TGTGCCAGCAGTTCGCACAGGCCAGAAGCTTTCTTT. This sequence encodes CASSSHRPEAFF.

The chain joins TRBV10-2 to TRBJ1-2; the match to TRBD1 covers 9 bases. V lost 7 bases to trimming and J lost 8 bases; unmatched junction nucleotides: 11. Per germline, CDR1 WSHSY and CDR2 SAAADI. This CDR3 is 14 amino acids long. The CDR3 protein is CASKLTGGYDGYTF. The CDR3, as DNA: TGCGCCAGCAAATTGACAGGGGGGTACGACGGCTACACCTTC.

This clone came up once. The chain recombines TRBV27 with TRBJ1-3; D may be TRBD1 (5 bases). CDR1 and CDR2 from the germline V gene are MNHEY and SMNVEV (reference sequence). This CDR3 is built from 15 residues. Trimming took off 3 bases at V and 2 bases at J, with 11 bases between the two ends. The CDR3 DNA reads as TGTGCCAGCAGTTTGGGTCCGACAGCTGGAAACACCATATATTTT. This sequence encodes CASSLGPTAGNTIYF.

The chain uses TRBV18 and TRBJ1-2, with TRBD1 as a possible D gene (6 bases). CDR3 length: 13 residues. Germline lookup yields CDR1 KGHSH and CDR2 LQKENI. Trimming pared 3 bases from V and 3 bases from J, leaving 8 bases between. The chain's CDR3 is CASSPGHDYGYTF. Here the CDR3 DNA reads TGTGCCAGCTCACCGGGACATGACTATGGCTACACCTTC.

The V and J genes are TRBV7-2 and TRBJ2-7, with TRBD1 matching 10 bases. In germline, CDR1 is SGHTA, CDR2 FQGNSA. Germline trimming cut 5 bases from V and 3 bases from J; bases unmatched to any gene: 4. The CDR3 extends over 14 amino acids. In DNA, the CDR3 is TGTGCCAGCAGCCCATGGACAGGGGGCTACGAGCAGTACTTC. It codes for CASSPWTGGYEQYF.

The chain recombines TRBV7-8 with TRBJ1-2; 7 nucleotides agree with TRBD1. The CDR3 loop spans 15 amino acids. Losses at the gene ends were 8 bases for V and 1 base for J; bases not matched to a gene: 10. Germline-derived CDR1 and CDR2 are SGHVS and FQNEAQ. CDR3 protein: CASRVRAGGNYGYTF. The CDR3 DNA follows: TGTGCCAGCCGCGTCCGGGCAGGGGGTAACTATGGCTACACCTTC.

CDR3: CASSIVISGEQYF. The CDR3 coding sequence is TGTGCCAGTAGTATAGTAATTAGTGGTGAGCAGTACTTC. The V and J genes are TRBV19 and TRBJ2-7; no reliable D call. Germline lookup yields CDR1 LNHDA and CDR2 SQIVND (reference sequence). The germline V and J ends were trimmed by 1 base and 7 bases, with 11 bases remaining between them. CDR3 length equals 13 residues.

The chain couples TRBV19 to TRBJ2-3, with D perhaps matching TRBD2 (5 bases). The CDR3 is 12 residues long. Germline lookup yields CDR1 LNHDA and CDR2 SQIVND (reference sequence). The V end lost 3 bases, the J end lost 8 bases, and 9 bases lay between the germline ends. The CDR3, as DNA: TGTGCCAGTAGTATCGAGGGATTTACGCAGTATTTT. It yields the protein CASSIEGFTQYF.

The chain has TRBV2 and TRBJ1-5; tentative D call: TRBD1 (5 bases). Per germline, CDR1 SNHLY and CDR2 FYNNEI. V lost 11 bases and J lost 5, with 10 bases in between. CDR3 size: 11 residues. CDR3 bases: TGTGCCTCCGGGGGGGATCAGCCCCAGCATTTT. This codes for CASGGDQPQHF.

This chain joins TRBV11-2 and TRBJ2-3; 9 positions match TRBD2. In germline, CDR1 is SGHAT, CDR2 FQNNGV. CDR3 length: 15 residues. V shed 5 bases, J shed 2 bases, and the junction held 5 bases outside the gene matches. The CDR3 loop is CASSASGGFTDTQYF. The DNA of the CDR3 is TGTGCCAGCAGCGCGAGCGGGGGGTTCACAGATACGCAGTATTTT.

This chain uses TRBV6-7 with TRBJ2-1, with D tentatively TRBD1 (6 bases). TRBV6-7 is an open reading frame whose function is uncertain. The CDR3 length is 13 residues. Trimming stripped 11 bases from V and 6 bases from J, with 17 bases between. For the CDR3, the DNA is TGTGCCGGTACATACAGGGTCCCCAATGAGCAGTTCTTC. Translation gives CAGTYRVPNEQFF.

J is TRBJ1-6 and V is TRBV3-1 (or the pseudogene TRBV3-2); D is uncertain. The CDR3 has 17 amino acids. V lost 3 bases to trimming and J lost 0 bases, with 12 bases between them. Germline-derived CDR1 and CDR2 are LGHDT and YNNKEL (reference sequence). In DNA, the CDR3 is TGTGCCAGCAGCCACCGTGGAGAGAGCTCCTATAATTCACCCCTCCACTTT. This codes for CASSHRGESSYNSPLHF.

The CDR3, as DNA: TGTGCCAGCAGTGAATCGTGGGGGACAGGGGGACTCTATGGCTACACCTTC. This translates into CASSESWGTGGLYGYTF. The rearrangement uses TRBV25-1 and TRBJ1-2, with TRBD1 matching over 11 bases. V lost 1 base to trimming and J lost 4 bases; unmatched junction nucleotides: 8. The CDR3 has 17 amino acids. Looked up from germline, CDR1 is MGHDK and CDR2 is SYGVNS.

This chain connects TRBV4-2 to TRBJ1-2; D gene ambiguous. CDR3 size: 13 residues. Germline V CDR1 and CDR2: LGHNA, YNFKEQ. Trimming pared 1 base from V and 2 bases from J, leaving 5 bases between. CDR3 in DNA: TGTGCCAGCAGCCAAGTTGGCAACTATGGCTACACCTTC. Its protein is CASSQVGNYGYTF.

The chain is built from TRBV5-6 and TRBJ1-2, with no clear D. Trimming left V 1 base short and J 4 bases short, with 8 bases between. The V gene's germline CDR1 is SGHDT and CDR2 YYEEEE. This CDR3 has 13 residues. CDR3 sequence reads: CASSLLVLYGYTF. Here the CDR3 DNA reads TGTGCCAGCAGCTTGCTAGTCCTCTATGGCTACACCTTC.

The V and J genes are TRBV18 and TRBJ2-2; 11 bases agree with TRBD1. The CDR3 is made up of 18 amino acids. The junction had 10 bases not matched to a gene; V was cut back by 2 bases and J by 5 bases. Germline V gene data show CDR1 as KGHSH and CDR2 as LQKENI. Written as DNA, the CDR3 is TGTGCCAGCTCACCAAGTGCGGGACAGGGGGATGTAACCGGGGAGCTGTTTTTT. This encodes CASSPSAGQGDVTGELFF.

V gene TRBV10-2 combines with J gene TRBJ2-1, with TRBD2 matching over 11 bases. J was trimmed by 2 bases and V by 7 bases; bases with no gene match: 7. This CDR3 has 16 residues. The germline CDR1 and CDR2 sequences are WSHSY and SAAADI. The CDR3 DNA sequence: TGCGCCAGCAACCTAGCGGGAGGTGGTCCCTACAATGAGCAGTTCTTC. This encodes CASNLAGGGPYNEQFF.

V usage is TRBV7-2 and J usage is TRBJ2-3; TRBD2 aligns across 10 bases. With 2 bases clipped from V and 2 bases from J, the junction kept 13 bases outside the gene matches. CDR3 size: 19 residues. The germline V gene has CDR1 SGHTA and CDR2 FQGNSA. The CDR3 DNA is TGTGCCAGCAGCTTAACTAGCGGGGCGGCACGCCAGTCCACAGATACGCAGTATTTT. This translates into CASSLTSGAARQSTDTQYF.

The chain recombines TRBV2 with TRBJ1-5, with D tentatively TRBD1 (5 bases). With 7 bases removed from V and 0 bases from J, the gap between germline ends came to 13 bases. The V gene's germline CDR1 is SNHLY and CDR2 FYNNEI. There are 15 residues in the CDR3. The CDR3 spells CASTKEGDSNQPQHF. The CDR3 DNA sequence: TGTGCCAGCACTAAGGAAGGGGATAGCAATCAGCCCCAGCATTTT.

This sequence joins TRBV3-1 (or the pseudogene TRBV3-2) and TRBJ2-3, with TRBD2 identical over 10 bases. The V and J ends lost 2 bases and 5 bases, in that order; junction bases with no gene match: 4. The CDR3 is made up of 15 amino acids. Germline-derived CDR1 and CDR2 are LGHDT and YNNKEL (reference sequence). The CDR3, as DNA: TGTGCCAGCAGCCAACAAGCGGGAGGGGGAGATACGCAGTATTTT. Amino acids: CASSQQAGGGDTQYF.

The chain joins TRBV7-3 to TRBJ2-7; possible D gene TRBD1, 5 bases. Germline-derived CDR1 and CDR2 are SGHTA and FQGTGA. The CDR3 sequence is 13 residues long. V was trimmed by 0 bases and J by 6 bases, leaving 9 bases between them. The CDR3 sequence is CASSLTSGLEQYF. CDR3 DNA sequence: TGTGCCAGCAGCTTAACCTCAGGGCTCGAGCAGTACTTC.

This chain connects TRBV20-1 to TRBJ2-5; 7 bases map to TRBD2. This CDR3 region has 16 residues. CDR1 and CDR2 from the germline V gene are DFQATT and SNEGSKA (reference sequence). J lost 6 bases, V lost 3 bases, and 16 bases had no gene match. The CDR3 region is CSASEWGPAGWKTQYF. DNA for the CDR3: TGCAGTGCTAGTGAGTGGGGTCCAGCGGGGTGGAAGACCCAGTACTTC.

This sequence joins TRBV7-2 and TRBJ1-5; D is perhaps TRBD1 (5 bases). Germline CDR1 and CDR2: SGHTA and FQGNSA. The CDR3 totals 14 residues. Trimming cost V 0 bases and J 7 bases, with 10 bases left between them. The CDR3 region is CASSLAGDGQPQHF. CDR3 in DNA: TGTGCCAGCAGCTTAGCAGGGGATGGACAGCCCCAGCATTTT.

This clone was observed once. The rearrangement uses TRBV6-5 and TRBJ2-5; possibly TRBD2 for D (6 bases). There are 16 residues in the CDR3. Germline loops: CDR1 MNHEY, CDR2 SVGAGI. Between the trimmed V and J ends, which lost 3 bases and 1 base, there was a span of 15 bases. The CDR3: CASSYIGEVGQETQYF. For the CDR3, the DNA is TGTGCCAGCAGTTATATTGGGGAGGTGGGCCAAGAGACCCAGTACTTC.

The J gene is TRBJ1-2, the V gene TRBV7-9; possibly TRBD1 for D (5 bases). The germline V gene encodes CDR1 SEHNR and CDR2 FQNEAQ (reference sequence). Trimming cost V 7 bases and J 7 bases, with 19 bases left between them. The CDR3 has 14 amino acids. The CDR3 region has the DNA TGTGCCAGCACCCCCTTGGGGGAGGTCCGTGGCTACACCTTC. Protein product: CASTPLGEVRGYTF. Combining the CDR3 with reference TRBV7-9 and TRBJ1-2 gives the whole variable domain DTGVSQNPRHKITKRGQNVTFRCDPISEHNRLYWYRQTLGQGPEFLTYFQNEAQLEKSRLLSDRFSAERPKGSFSTLEIQRTEQGDSAMYLCASTPLGEVRGYTFGSGTRLTVV.

This clone came up once. The chain has TRBV7-3 and TRBJ1-1; D gene ambiguous. The CDR3 spans 14 residues. Germline-derived CDR1 and CDR2 are SGHTA and FQGTGA. V lost 4 bases and J lost 3, with 12 bases in between. The CDR3 reads CASSSLGADTEAFF. The CDR3 nucleotides read TGTGCCAGCAGCTCCCTCGGCGCGGACACTGAAGCTTTCTTT. Using reference TRBV7-3 and TRBJ1-1 for the parts outside the CDR3, the full variable domain is GAGVSQTPSNKVTEKGKYVELRCDPISGHTALYWYRQSLGQGPEFLIYFQGTGAADDSGLPNDRFFAVRPEGSVSTLKIQRTERGDSAVYLCASSSLGADTEAFFGQGTRLTVV.

The chain combines TRBV29-1 with TRBJ1-3; D possibly corresponds to TRBD1 (6 bases). The germline CDR1 and CDR2 sequences are SQVTM and ANQGSEA. This CDR3 has 15 residues. The ends were cut back, 0 bases at V and 5 bases at J, with 14 bases in the middle. CDR3 bases: TGCAGCGTTGAAGACCTGACAGGTCCACGAAACACCATATATTTT. It codes for CSVEDLTGPRNTIYF.